The rows below give T cell receptor beta chains drawn from one sample of a study of control samples from healthy donors and cancer patients. The table came from immunoSEQ multiplex PCR; TCRdb's copy has only in-frame clones and leaves some out. The sample holds more than 95,000 clones, roughly 89% seen once. Sequencing used PBMCs. The receptors here all came from a man aged 55 to 70 with lung cancer. The CDR3 runs from the conserved cysteine through the conserved F or W. The order of the fields is clone size, V gene, J gene, D gene, CDR3 DNA, CDR3 protein. A D gene is named only where the DNA matches it firmly. Size is omitted from some rows. Given values are once, few, many or a class for expanded clones.

clone_size: NA; v_call: TRBV27; j_call: TRBJ2-7; d_call: NA; cdr3_nt: TGTGCCAGCAGTTCCTTCGACACCTACGAGCAGTACTTC; cdr3_aa: CASSSFDTYEQYF
clone_size: NA; v_call: TRBV11-2; j_call: TRBJ2-7; d_call: NA; cdr3_nt: TGTGCCAGCAGCTTGTACGGGACAAATCTGGACGAGCAGTACTTC; cdr3_aa: CASSLYGTNLDEQYF
clone_size: NA; v_call: TRBV30; j_call: TRBJ1-5; d_call: TRBD1; cdr3_nt: TGTGCCTGGAGTGGGGACAGAGGTCCCGGCAATCAGCCCCAGCATTTT; cdr3_aa: CAWSGDRGPGNQPQHF
clone_size: NA; v_call: TRBV7-2; j_call: TRBJ1-4; d_call: NA; cdr3_nt: TGTGCCAGCAGCTTGGGCGGAATTAATGAAAAACTGTTTTTT; cdr3_aa: CASSLGGINEKLFF
clone_size: NA; v_call: TRBV18; j_call: TRBJ2-6; d_call: NA; cdr3_nt: TGTGCCAGCTCACCACAGGGTCCTCAGGAGCCCTCCCTCTCTGGGGCCAACGTCCTGACTTTC; cdr3_aa: CASSPQGPQEPSLSGANVLTF
clone_size: NA; v_call: TRBV5-4; j_call: TRBJ2-6; d_call: TRBD1; cdr3_nt: TGTGCCAGCAGCTTAACAGGGGCCTCCTCCTCTGGGGCCAACGTCCTGACTTTC; cdr3_aa: CASSLTGASSSGANVLTF
clone_size: NA; v_call: TRBV23-1; j_call: TRBJ1-2; d_call: NA; cdr3_nt: TGCGCCAGCAGATCTGGACTCCCCTGGAAGGGCTACACCTTC; cdr3_aa: CASRSGLPWKGYTF
clone_size: NA; v_call: TRBV10-1; j_call: TRBJ1-5; d_call: NA; cdr3_nt: TGCGCCAGCAGTGAGGGTTGGGGCCCCAATCAGCCCCAGCATTTT; cdr3_aa: CASSEGWGPNQPQHF
clone_size: NA; v_call: TRBV6-4; j_call: TRBJ1-6; d_call: NA; cdr3_nt: TGTGCCAGCAGTGAAATCCTTGGGGCACCCCTCCACTTT; cdr3_aa: CASSEILGAPLHF
clone_size: once; v_call: TRBV19; j_call: TRBJ1-1; d_call: NA; cdr3_nt: TGTGCCAGTAGTATCACGGGGACTGAAGCTTTCTTT; cdr3_aa: CASSITGTEAFF
clone_size: NA; v_call: TRBV13; j_call: TRBJ2-4; d_call: TRBD2; cdr3_nt: TGTGCCAGCAGCTTAGGGACTAGCGGGGGGATAGCCAAAAACATTCAGTACTTC; cdr3_aa: CASSLGTSGGIAKNIQYF
clone_size: NA; v_call: TRBV7-9; j_call: TRBJ2-7; d_call: NA; cdr3_nt: TGTGCCAGCAGCAACCCCAGGGGGGGGACCGAGCAGTACTTC; cdr3_aa: CASSNPRGGTEQYF
clone_size: NA; v_call: TRBV25-1; j_call: TRBJ1-1; d_call: NA; cdr3_nt: TGTGCCAGTTACGGGGGTGAAGCTTTCTTT; cdr3_aa: CASYGGEAFF
clone_size: NA; v_call: TRBV10-3; j_call: TRBJ2-3; d_call: NA; cdr3_nt: TGTGCCATCAGTGCTGGACTGACCACAGATACGCAGTATTTT; cdr3_aa: CAISAGLTTDTQYF
clone_size: NA; v_call: TRBV2; j_call: TRBJ2-3; d_call: NA; cdr3_nt: TGTGCCAGCAGGTTGGAGCGTGGGGGGGATACGCAGTATTTT; cdr3_aa: CASRLERGGDTQYF
clone_size: NA; v_call: TRBV5-5; j_call: TRBJ1-6; d_call: TRBD1; cdr3_nt: TGTGCCAGCAGCTTGGGGACAGGGGTCAATTCACCCCTCCACTTT; cdr3_aa: CASSLGTGVNSPLHF
clone_size: few; v_call: TRBV2; j_call: TRBJ1-1; d_call: TRBD1; cdr3_nt: TGTGCCAGCAGTGAAAGGGGGCTTGGCACTGAAGCTTTCTTT; cdr3_aa: CASSERGLGTEAFF
clone_size: NA; v_call: TRBV3-1/TRBV3-2; j_call: TRBJ1-1; d_call: NA; cdr3_nt: TGTGCCAGCAGCCCCCCTGGGGGGTACACTGAAGCTTTCTTT; cdr3_aa: CASSPPGGYTEAFF
clone_size: NA; v_call: TRBV7-9; j_call: TRBJ1-1; d_call: NA; cdr3_nt: TGTGCCAGCAGCTTACAGGGGATGAACACTGAAGCTTTCTTT; cdr3_aa: CASSLQGMNTEAFF
clone_size: NA; v_call: TRBV6-1; j_call: TRBJ1-1; d_call: TRBD1; cdr3_nt: TGTGCCAGCACCTTTCCGGCAGGGGGTGTCGATGAAGCTTTCTTT; cdr3_aa: CASTFPAGGVDEAFF
clone_size: NA; v_call: TRBV5-1; j_call: TRBJ1-6; d_call: NA; cdr3_nt: TGCGCCAGCAGCGGAGGGGTCGTGGGCTTCGCGAGCTCCTATAATTCACCCCTCCACTTT; cdr3_aa: CASSGGVVGFASSYNSPLHF
clone_size: NA; v_call: TRBV7-3; j_call: TRBJ2-6; d_call: NA; cdr3_nt: TGTGCCAGCAGCTTGGGAGCTGGGGCCAACGTCCTGACTTTC; cdr3_aa: CASSLGAGANVLTF
clone_size: NA; v_call: TRBV2; j_call: TRBJ1-6; d_call: NA; cdr3_nt: TGTGCCAGCAGTGAATATCGGGAGGAGGATTCACCCCTCCACTTT; cdr3_aa: CASSEYREEDSPLHF
clone_size: NA; v_call: TRBV27; j_call: TRBJ1-5; d_call: NA; cdr3_nt: TGTGCCAGCAGTCCTACATATAGCAATCAGCCCCAGCATTTT; cdr3_aa: CASSPTYSNQPQHF
clone_size: NA; v_call: TRBV3-1/TRBV3-2; j_call: TRBJ2-4; d_call: NA; cdr3_nt: TGTGCCAGCAGCCCGTCACCCCAGACAAGAAACATTCAGTACTTC; cdr3_aa: CASSPSPQTRNIQYF
clone_size: NA; v_call: TRBV30; j_call: TRBJ1-1; d_call: NA; cdr3_nt: TGTGCCTGGAGTGTTGGAGGGAACACTGAAGCTTTCTTT; cdr3_aa: CAWSVGGNTEAFF
clone_size: NA; v_call: TRBV5-1; j_call: TRBJ1-5; d_call: TRBD1; cdr3_nt: TGCGCCAGCAGCCCAGGGACAGGGCGAGACAATCAGCCCCAGCATTTT; cdr3_aa: CASSPGTGRDNQPQHF
clone_size: NA; v_call: TRBV5-1; j_call: TRBJ2-5; d_call: TRBD1; cdr3_nt: TGCGCCAGCAGCGCGGGGACAGGGGAAGAGACCCAGTACTTC; cdr3_aa: CASSAGTGEETQYF
clone_size: NA; v_call: TRBV5-1; j_call: TRBJ1-5; d_call: TRBD1; cdr3_nt: TGCGCCAGCAGCCCGACAACAGGGGGTTATCAGCCCCAGCATTTT; cdr3_aa: CASSPTTGGYQPQHF
clone_size: NA; v_call: TRBV3-1/TRBV3-2; j_call: TRBJ2-7; d_call: TRBD1; cdr3_nt: TGTGCCAGCAGCCAAGATCTTAGGACAGGGGTCGAGCAGTACTTC; cdr3_aa: CASSQDLRTGVEQYF
clone_size: NA; v_call: TRBV19; j_call: TRBJ1-4; d_call: TRBD1; cdr3_nt: TGTGCCAGTAGTATCCAAACAGGGGGACCTAATGAAAAACTGTTTTTT; cdr3_aa: CASSIQTGGPNEKLFF
clone_size: NA; v_call: TRBV5-1; j_call: TRBJ1-1; d_call: NA; cdr3_nt: TGCGCCAGCAGCTTCCAGGCCAACCCGAACACTGAAGCTTTCTTT; cdr3_aa: CASSFQANPNTEAFF
clone_size: NA; v_call: TRBV18; j_call: TRBJ2-5; d_call: TRBD2; cdr3_nt: TGTGCCAGCTCACTCCGACTAGCGGGGGGCCAAGAGACCCAGTACTTC; cdr3_aa: CASSLRLAGGQETQYF
clone_size: NA; v_call: TRBV6-5; j_call: TRBJ1-4; d_call: NA; cdr3_nt: TGTGCCAGCAGTAACCGGGGGAAGAATGAAAAACTGTTTTTT; cdr3_aa: CASSNRGKNEKLFF
clone_size: NA; v_call: TRBV5-6; j_call: TRBJ2-7; d_call: NA; cdr3_nt: TGTGCCAGCAGCTTTTGGTTACACTCCTACGAGCAGTACTTC; cdr3_aa: CASSFWLHSYEQYF
clone_size: NA; v_call: TRBV5-1; j_call: TRBJ1-1; d_call: TRBD1; cdr3_nt: TGCGCCAGCAGCACCGGACAGGGGGCGCAGGGCACTGAAGCTTTCTTT; cdr3_aa: CASSTGQGAQGTEAFF
clone_size: NA; v_call: TRBV11-2; j_call: TRBJ2-1; d_call: NA; cdr3_nt: TGTGCCAGCAGTCGCTCCGGACAATACAATGAGCAGTTCTTC; cdr3_aa: CASSRSGQYNEQFF
clone_size: once; v_call: TRBV5-1; j_call: TRBJ1-4; d_call: NA; cdr3_nt: TGCGCCAGCAGCTTAACGACTAATGAAAAACTGTTTTTT; cdr3_aa: CASSLTTNEKLFF
clone_size: NA; v_call: TRBV4-2; j_call: TRBJ2-1; d_call: TRBD2; cdr3_nt: TGTGCCAGCAGCCAAGAATTGGCATCGGGGGGGGCGTACAATGAGCAGTTCTTC; cdr3_aa: CASSQELASGGAYNEQFF
clone_size: NA; v_call: TRBV10-1; j_call: TRBJ1-2; d_call: TRBD1; cdr3_nt: TGCGCCAGCAGTGATCAACAGGGGGCAAGTGGCTACACCTTC; cdr3_aa: CASSDQQGASGYTF
clone_size: NA; v_call: TRBV19; j_call: TRBJ1-2; d_call: NA; cdr3_nt: TGTGCCAGCGGACAGACCTATGGCTACACCTTC; cdr3_aa: CASGQTYGYTF